Included here is one T cell receptor (beta chain) sequence, with context. Its antigen is still unknown. The data were taken from a study of shared clonotypes between healthy human individuals. Findings and caveats of the study: The generation probabilities recorded for non-shared clonotypes fell below those of clonotypes shared by all four donors. Naive subsets generally had larger estimated richness than memory subsets. Naive CD4 clonotypes were shared across a few donors at approximately 5.3%.

The protocol was immunoSEQ multiplex PCR, while the TCRdb copy is restricted to in-frame clones and leaves out a portion. The sample holds 1.4 million to 1.5 million clones, 95% to 97% seen once. V lost 5 bases to trimming and J lost 0 bases, with 4 bases between them. The CDR3 contains 12 residues. Germline CDR1 SEHNR, CDR2 FQNEAQ (reference sequence). All donors were healthy HIV-negative adults lacking recent acute infections or vaccinations. The genes are TRBV7-9 and TRBJ1-1; D is ambiguous. Input material: naive CD4+ T cells sorted from blood. Subset given: CD45RA+ positively selected. This TCR was sampled from a man between 25 and 39 years old in good health. The CDR3 DNA reads TGTGCCAGCAGCCCAATGAACACTGAAGCTTTCTTT. It encodes CASSPMNTEAFF.